This TCR beta chain comes out of a study of cytomegalovirus exposure and HLA in healthy donors. Study in general: HLA-typed donors were the source of around 80 million unique TCRs, which an early data release held. Study outcomes and limitations: Reported findings show TCR beta sequences accurately forecast HLA-A and HLA-B alleles in most subjects. For most TCR beta V segments, an earlier analysis put the productive rate at about 87% or about 30% of the time.

PCR primers comprised 60 Vbeta and 13 Jbeta primers. The repertoire was sequenced with immunoSEQ multiplex PCR; TCRdb's copy has only in-frame clones and lacks some. The data show approximately 220,000 clones, less than 80% seen once. Worth noting for this clone: Its antigen is not known.

CDR1 and CDR2 (germline): SGDLS, YYNGEE. CDR3 length: 16 amino acids. V lost 0 bases, J lost 7 bases, and 16 bases lay in between. V and J are TRBV9 and TRBJ2-2, with D perhaps TRBD1 (5 bases). The sample comprised PBMCs. This sequence originates from a girl aged 2 to 9 in good health and CMV-seronegative. CDR3 amino acids: CASSVGLAGLDGELFF. The CDR3 DNA is TGTGCCAGCAGCGTAGGTTTAGCAGGGTTGGACGGGGAGCTGTTTTTT.